These 9 T cell receptor beta chains originate from one sample sequenced in a study of control samples from healthy donors and cancer patients. This table comes from immunoSEQ multiplex PCR, and its TCRdb copy is limited to in-frame clones, with some not included. Of about 110,000 clones in the sample, 90% were seen once. The sample was blood. All receptors come from a human donor in good health. The donor label of this sample is uncertain.

The chain joins TRBV3-1 (or the pseudogene TRBV3-2) to TRBJ2-7; D possibly corresponds to TRBD1 (6 bases). Trimming shortened V by 5 bases and J by 6 bases, and 17 bases separated the two germline ends. The CDR3 has 14 residues. The germline V gene has CDR1 LGHDT and CDR2 YNNKEL (reference sequence). DNA of the CDR3: TGTGCCAGCAGCACAAATCACAGGGTCAGCGAGCAGTACTTC. It specifies CASSTNHRVSEQYF.

The chain links TRBV10-1 to TRBJ2-3; TRBD1 matches at 8 bases. Germline CDR1 and CDR2: WNHNN and SYGVQD (reference sequence). With 6 bases clipped from V and 2 bases from J, the junction kept 7 bases outside the gene matches. This CDR3 contains 15 residues. The CDR3 region has the DNA TGCGCCAGCAGGAAAGGACAGGGCGTCACAGATACGCAGTATTTT. It is translated as CASRKGQGVTDTQYF.

This clone was observed once. J is TRBJ1-3 and V is TRBV6-5; D may be TRBD1 (5 bases). This CDR3 has 15 amino acids. Trimming shortened V by 5 bases and J by 5 bases, and 16 bases separated the two germline ends. Germline V gene sequence: CDR1 MNHEY, CDR2 SVGAGI. The CDR3 coding sequence is TGTGCCAGCAGTACCGGGGGGGAAGACCGAAACACCATATATTTT. Protein product: CASSTGGEDRNTIYF.

The chain carries TRBV7-9 and TRBJ2-3; D uncertain. CDR1 SEHNR and CDR2 FQNEAQ come from the germline V gene (reference sequence). V was cut by 1 base and J by 6 bases, with 8 bases left in between. The CDR3 extends over 13 amino acids. Here the CDR3 reads CASSLGSGDTQYF. CDR3 bases: TGTGCCAGCAGCTTAGGGTCTGGGGATACGCAGTATTTT.

The chain carries TRBV3-1 (or the pseudogene TRBV3-2) and TRBJ2-1; unclear D gene. V was trimmed by 0 bases and J by 5 bases, leaving 11 bases between them. This CDR3 region has 15 residues. CDR1 is LGHDT, CDR2 YNNKEL, per germline (reference sequence). The CDR3 nucleotides are TGTGCCAGCAGCCAAGAATTAGGGTATGACAATGAGCAGTTCTTC. It is translated as CASSQELGYDNEQFF.

The chain links TRBV6-1 to TRBJ1-4; TRBD1 is a possible D gene (5 bases). Per the germline V gene, CDR1 is MNHNS and CDR2 is SASEGT. This CDR3 contains 15 residues. V dropped 2 bases and J dropped 7 bases, with 14 bases sitting between them. The CDR3 protein is CASSEWGGRSEKLFF. CDR3 nucleotide sequence: TGTGCCAGCAGTGAATGGGGGGGGAGGAGTGAAAAACTGTTTTTT.

The gene calls are TRBV2 and TRBJ1-4; D not resolved. The length of the CDR3 is 12 residues. The germline V gene encodes CDR1 SNHLY and CDR2 FYNNEI. The V gene lost 1 base and the J gene lost 10 bases, with 7 bases spanning the gap. The CDR3 protein is CASSEEDPKLFF. The CDR3 nucleotides are TGTGCCAGCAGTGAAGAGGACCCAAAACTGTTTTTT. The whole variable domain, remainder taken from reference TRBV2 and TRBJ1-4, is EPEVTQTPSHQVTQMGQEVILRCVPISNHLYFYWYRQILGQKVEFLVSFYNNEISEKSEIFDDQFSVERPDGSNFTLKIRSTKLEDSAMYFCASSEEDPKLFFGSGTQLSVL.

The chain couples TRBV2 to TRBJ1-1; no clear D gene. V was cut by 11 bases and J by 1 base, with 11 bases left in between. CDR1 and CDR2 (germline): SNHLY, FYNNEI. This CDR3 has 12 amino acids. CDR3 coding DNA: TGTGCCGTGCGGGCATCGAACACTGAAGCTTTCTTT. It yields the protein CAVRASNTEAFF. The variable domain in full, completed from reference TRBV2 and TRBJ1-1, reads EPEVTQTPSHQVTQMGQEVILRCVPISNHLYFYWYRQILGQKVEFLVSFYNNEISEKSEIFDDQFSVERPDGSNFTLKIRSTKLEDSAMYFCAVRASNTEAFFGQGTRLTVV.

The rearrangement uses TRBV5-4 and TRBJ2-1; 10 bases map to TRBD2. CDR3 length equals 15 residues. Trimming removed 2 bases from V and 5 bases from J; junction bases left unmatched: 4. Germline values: CDR1 SGHNT, CDR2 YYREEE (reference sequence). DNA for the CDR3: TGTGCCAGCAGCTTAATGAGCGGGGGGGACAATGAGCAGTTCTTC. Encoded protein: CASSLMSGGDNEQFF. Filled out from reference TRBV5-4 and TRBJ2-1, the complete variable domain reads ETGVTQSPTHLIKTRGQQVTLRCSSQSGHNTVSWYQQALGQGPQFIFQYYREEENGRGNFPPRFSGLQFPNYSSELNVNALELDDSALYLCASSLMSGGDNEQFFGPGTRLTVL.